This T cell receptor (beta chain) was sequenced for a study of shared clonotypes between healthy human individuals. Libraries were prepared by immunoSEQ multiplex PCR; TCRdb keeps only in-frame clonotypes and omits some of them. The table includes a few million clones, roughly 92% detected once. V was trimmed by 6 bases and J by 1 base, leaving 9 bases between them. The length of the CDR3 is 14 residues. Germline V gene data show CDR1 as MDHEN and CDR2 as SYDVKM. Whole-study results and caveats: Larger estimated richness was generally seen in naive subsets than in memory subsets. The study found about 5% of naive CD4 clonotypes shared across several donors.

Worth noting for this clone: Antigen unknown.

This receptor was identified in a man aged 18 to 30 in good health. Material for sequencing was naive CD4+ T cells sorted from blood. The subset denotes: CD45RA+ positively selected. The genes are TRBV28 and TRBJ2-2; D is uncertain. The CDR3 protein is CASSPNRNTGELFF. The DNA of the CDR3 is TGTGCCAGCAGCCCAAACAGGAACACCGGGGAGCTGTTTTTT.